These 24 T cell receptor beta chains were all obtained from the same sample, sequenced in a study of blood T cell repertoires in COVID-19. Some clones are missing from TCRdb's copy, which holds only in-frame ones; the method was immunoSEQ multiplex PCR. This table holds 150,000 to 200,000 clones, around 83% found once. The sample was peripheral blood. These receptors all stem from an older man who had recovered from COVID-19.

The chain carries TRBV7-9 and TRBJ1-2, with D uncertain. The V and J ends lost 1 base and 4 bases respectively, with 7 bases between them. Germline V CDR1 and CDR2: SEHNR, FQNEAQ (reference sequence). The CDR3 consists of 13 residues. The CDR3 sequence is CASSLESGYGYTF. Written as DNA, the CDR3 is TGTGCCAGCAGCTTAGAGTCAGGCTATGGCTACACCTTC.

CDR3 sequence: CASSDTSLDSPFYEQYF. For the CDR3, the DNA is TGCGCCAGCAGTGATACGTCATTGGACAGCCCCTTTTACGAGCAGTACTTC. The chain joins TRBV10-2 to TRBJ2-7; a weak D match, TRBD1 (6 bases). Germline CDR1 and CDR2: WSHSY and SAAADI. V was cut by 3 bases and J by 4 bases, with 22 bases left in between. This CDR3 is built from 17 residues.

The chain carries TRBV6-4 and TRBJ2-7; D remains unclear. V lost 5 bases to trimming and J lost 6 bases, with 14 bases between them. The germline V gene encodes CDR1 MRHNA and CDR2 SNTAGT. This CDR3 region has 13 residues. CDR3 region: CASSIEERSEQYF. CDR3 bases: TGTGCCAGCAGTATCGAGGAACGGTCCGAGCAGTACTTC.

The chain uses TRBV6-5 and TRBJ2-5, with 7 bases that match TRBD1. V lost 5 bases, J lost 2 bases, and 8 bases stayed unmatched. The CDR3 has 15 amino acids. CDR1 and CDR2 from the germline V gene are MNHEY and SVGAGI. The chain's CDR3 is CASSKGALSQETQYF. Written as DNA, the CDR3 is TGTGCCAGCAGTAAGGGGGCTCTTAGTCAAGAGACCCAGTACTTC.

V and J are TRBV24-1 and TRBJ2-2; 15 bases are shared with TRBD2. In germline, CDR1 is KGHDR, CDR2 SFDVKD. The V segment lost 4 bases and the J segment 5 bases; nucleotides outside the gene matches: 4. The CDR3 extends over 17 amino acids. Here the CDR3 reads CATSDRGTSGRTGELFF. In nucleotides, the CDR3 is TGTGCCACCAGTGACCGAGGGACTAGCGGGAGGACCGGGGAGCTGTTTTTT.

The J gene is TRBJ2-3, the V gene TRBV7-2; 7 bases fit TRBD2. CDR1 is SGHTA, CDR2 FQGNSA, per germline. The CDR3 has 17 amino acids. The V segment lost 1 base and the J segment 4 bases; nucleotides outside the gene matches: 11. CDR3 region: CASSLGPLAGVSDTQYF. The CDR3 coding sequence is TGTGCCAGCAGCTTAGGGCCTTTGGCGGGAGTTTCAGATACGCAGTATTTT.

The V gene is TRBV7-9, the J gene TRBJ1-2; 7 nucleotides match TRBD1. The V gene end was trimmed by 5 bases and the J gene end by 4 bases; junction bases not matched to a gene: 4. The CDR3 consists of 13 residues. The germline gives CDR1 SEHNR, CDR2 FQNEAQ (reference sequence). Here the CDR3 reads CASSPPGGYGYTF. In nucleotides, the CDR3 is TGTGCCAGCAGCCCTCCAGGGGGCTATGGCTACACCTTC.

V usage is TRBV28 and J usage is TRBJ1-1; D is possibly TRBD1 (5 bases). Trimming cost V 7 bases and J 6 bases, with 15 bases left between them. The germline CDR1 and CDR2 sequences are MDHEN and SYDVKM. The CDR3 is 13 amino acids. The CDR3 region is CASNPTGGAEAFF. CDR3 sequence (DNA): TGTGCCAGCAACCCCACCGGAGGGGCTGAAGCTTTCTTT.

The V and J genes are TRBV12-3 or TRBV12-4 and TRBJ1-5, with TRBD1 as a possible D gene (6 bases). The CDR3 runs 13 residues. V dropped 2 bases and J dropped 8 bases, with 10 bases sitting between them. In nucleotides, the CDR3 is TGTGCCAGCAGTTTAACAGGGAGGGAGCCCCAGCATTTT. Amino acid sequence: CASSLTGREPQHF.

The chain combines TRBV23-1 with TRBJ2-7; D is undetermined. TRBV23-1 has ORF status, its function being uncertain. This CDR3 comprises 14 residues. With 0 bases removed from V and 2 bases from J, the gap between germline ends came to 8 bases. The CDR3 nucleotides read TGCGCCAGCAGTCAATCATCAGCGACCTACGAGCAGTACTTC. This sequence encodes CASSQSSATYEQYF.

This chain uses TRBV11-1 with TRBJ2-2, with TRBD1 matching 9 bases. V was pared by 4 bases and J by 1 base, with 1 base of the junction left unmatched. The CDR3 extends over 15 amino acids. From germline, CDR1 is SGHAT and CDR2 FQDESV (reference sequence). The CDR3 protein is CASSWDRVNTGELFF. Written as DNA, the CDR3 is TGTGCCAGCAGCTGGGACAGGGTGAACACCGGGGAGCTGTTTTTT.

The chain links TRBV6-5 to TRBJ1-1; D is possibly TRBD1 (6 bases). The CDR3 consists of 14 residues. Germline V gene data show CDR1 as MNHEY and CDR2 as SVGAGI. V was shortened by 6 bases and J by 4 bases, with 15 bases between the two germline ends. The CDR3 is CASSRDRGGTEAFF. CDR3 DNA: TGTGCCAGCAGCCGCGACAGAGGGGGCACTGAAGCTTTCTTT.

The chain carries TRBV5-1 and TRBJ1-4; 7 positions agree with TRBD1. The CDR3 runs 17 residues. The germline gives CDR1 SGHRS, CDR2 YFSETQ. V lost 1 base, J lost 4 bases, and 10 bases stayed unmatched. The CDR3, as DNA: TGCGCCAGCAGCTTGCAGGGGGTAGGAGTAGTTAATGAAAAACTGTTTTTT. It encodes CASSLQGVGVVNEKLFF.

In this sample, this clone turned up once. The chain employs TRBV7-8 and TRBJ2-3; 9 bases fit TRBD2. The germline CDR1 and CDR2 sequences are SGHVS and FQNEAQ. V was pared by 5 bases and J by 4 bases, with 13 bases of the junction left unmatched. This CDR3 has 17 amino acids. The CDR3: CASSQTIAGAVPDTQYF. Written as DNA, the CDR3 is TGTGCCAGCAGCCAAACAATAGCGGGAGCCGTGCCAGATACGCAGTATTTT.

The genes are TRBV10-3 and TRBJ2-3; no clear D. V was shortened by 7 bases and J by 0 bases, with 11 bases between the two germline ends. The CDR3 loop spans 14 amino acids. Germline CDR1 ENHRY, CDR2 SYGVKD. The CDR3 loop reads CAIKSQQSTDTQYF. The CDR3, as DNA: TGTGCCATCAAGTCACAGCAAAGCACAGATACGCAGTATTTT.

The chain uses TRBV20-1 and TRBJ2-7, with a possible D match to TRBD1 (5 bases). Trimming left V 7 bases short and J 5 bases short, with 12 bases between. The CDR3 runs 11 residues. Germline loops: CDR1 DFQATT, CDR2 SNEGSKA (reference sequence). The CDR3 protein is CSEQALDEQYF. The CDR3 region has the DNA TGCAGTGAACAGGCTCTCGACGAGCAGTACTTC.

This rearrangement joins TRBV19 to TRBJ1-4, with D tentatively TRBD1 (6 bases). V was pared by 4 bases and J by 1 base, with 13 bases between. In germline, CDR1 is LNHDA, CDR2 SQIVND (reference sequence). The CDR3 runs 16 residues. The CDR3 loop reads CASSRGGVGTNEKLFF. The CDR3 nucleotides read TGTGCCAGTAGTAGAGGGGGAGTCGGAACTAATGAAAAACTGTTTTTT.

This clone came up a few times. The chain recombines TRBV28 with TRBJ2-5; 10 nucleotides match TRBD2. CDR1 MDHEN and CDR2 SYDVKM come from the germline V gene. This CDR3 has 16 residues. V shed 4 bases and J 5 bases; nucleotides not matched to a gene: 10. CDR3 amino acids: CASSSRSGRAGETQYF. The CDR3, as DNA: TGTGCCAGCAGTTCCCGAAGCGGGAGGGCAGGGGAGACCCAGTACTTC.

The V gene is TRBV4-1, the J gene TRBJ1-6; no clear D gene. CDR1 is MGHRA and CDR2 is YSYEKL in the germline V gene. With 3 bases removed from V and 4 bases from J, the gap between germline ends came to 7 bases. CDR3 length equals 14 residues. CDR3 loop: CASSHAQYNSPLHF. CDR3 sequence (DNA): TGCGCCAGCAGCCACGCACAGTATAATTCACCCCTCCACTTT.

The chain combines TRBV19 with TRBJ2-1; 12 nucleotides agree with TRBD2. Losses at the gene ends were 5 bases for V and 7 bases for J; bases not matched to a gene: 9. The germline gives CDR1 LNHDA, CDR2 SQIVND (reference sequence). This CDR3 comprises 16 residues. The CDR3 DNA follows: TGTGCCAGTAGTTCATCGACTAGCGGGAGTATAAATGAGCAGTTCTTC. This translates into CASSSSTSGSINEQFF.

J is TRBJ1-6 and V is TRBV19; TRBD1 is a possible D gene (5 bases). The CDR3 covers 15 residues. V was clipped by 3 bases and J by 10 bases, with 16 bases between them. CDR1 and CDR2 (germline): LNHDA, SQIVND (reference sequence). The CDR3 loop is CASSILDGHLSPLHF. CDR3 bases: TGTGCCAGTAGTATCCTTGATGGACACCTGTCACCCCTCCACTTT.

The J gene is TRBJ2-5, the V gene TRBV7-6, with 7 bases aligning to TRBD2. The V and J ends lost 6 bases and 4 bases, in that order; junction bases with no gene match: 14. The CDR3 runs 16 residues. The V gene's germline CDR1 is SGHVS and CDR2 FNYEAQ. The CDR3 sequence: CASSPWGAGVVETQYF. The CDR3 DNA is TGTGCCAGCAGTCCCTGGGGTGCGGGAGTAGTAGAGACCCAGTACTTC.

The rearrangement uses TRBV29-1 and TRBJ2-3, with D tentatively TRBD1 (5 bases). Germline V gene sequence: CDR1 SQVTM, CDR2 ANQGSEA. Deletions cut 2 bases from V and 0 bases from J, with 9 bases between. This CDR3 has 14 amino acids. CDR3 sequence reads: CSVEKGASTDTQYF. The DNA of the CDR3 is TGCAGCGTTGAAAAAGGGGCTAGCACAGATACGCAGTATTTT.

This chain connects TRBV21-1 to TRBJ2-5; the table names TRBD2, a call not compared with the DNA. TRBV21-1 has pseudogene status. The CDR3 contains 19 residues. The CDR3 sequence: CASSKGVQLAGGPQETQYF. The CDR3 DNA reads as TGTGCCAGCAGCAAAGGGGTCCAACTAGCGGGAGGGCCTCAAGAGACCCAGTACTTC.